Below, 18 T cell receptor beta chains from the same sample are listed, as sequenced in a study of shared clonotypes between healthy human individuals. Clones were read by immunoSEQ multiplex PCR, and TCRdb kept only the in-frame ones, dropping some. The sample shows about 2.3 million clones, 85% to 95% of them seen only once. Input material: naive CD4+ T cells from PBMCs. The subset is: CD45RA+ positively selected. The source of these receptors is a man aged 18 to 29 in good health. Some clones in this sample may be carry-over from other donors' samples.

The CDR3 loop is CASSDLGPEDTQYF. The DNA of the CDR3 is TGTGCCAGCAGCGACCTAGGGCCAGAAGATACGCAGTATTTT. V and J are TRBV7-2 and TRBJ2-3, with D hard to call. The CDR3 covers 14 residues. V was clipped by 5 bases and J by 5 bases, with 14 bases between them. Per the germline V gene, CDR1 is SGHTA and CDR2 is FQGNSA.

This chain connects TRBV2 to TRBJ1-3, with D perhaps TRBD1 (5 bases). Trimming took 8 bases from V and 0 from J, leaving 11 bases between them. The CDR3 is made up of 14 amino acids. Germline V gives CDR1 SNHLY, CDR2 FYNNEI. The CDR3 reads CASLGGSSGNTIYF. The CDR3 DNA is TGTGCCAGCCTCGGGGGTAGCTCTGGAAACACCATATATTTT.

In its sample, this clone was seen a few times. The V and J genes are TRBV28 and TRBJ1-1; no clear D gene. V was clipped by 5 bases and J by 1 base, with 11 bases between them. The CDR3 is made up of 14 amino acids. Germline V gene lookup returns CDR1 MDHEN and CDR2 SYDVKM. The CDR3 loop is CASSDGSKNTEAFF. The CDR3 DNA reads TGTGCCAGCAGTGACGGGAGCAAGAACACTGAAGCTTTCTTT. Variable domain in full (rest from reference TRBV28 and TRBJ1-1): DVKVTQSSRYLVKRTGEKVFLECVQDMDHENMFWYRQDPGLGLRLIYFSYDVKMKEKGDIPEGYSVSREKKERFSLILESASTNQTSMYLCASSDGSKNTEAFFGQGTRLTVV.

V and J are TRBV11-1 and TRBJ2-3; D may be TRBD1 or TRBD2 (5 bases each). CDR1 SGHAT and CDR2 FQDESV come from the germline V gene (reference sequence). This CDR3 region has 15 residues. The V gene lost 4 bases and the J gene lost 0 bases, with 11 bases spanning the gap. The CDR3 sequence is CASSSGTLSTDTQYF. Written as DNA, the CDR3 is TGTGCCAGCAGCTCCGGGACGCTCAGCACAGATACGCAGTATTTT. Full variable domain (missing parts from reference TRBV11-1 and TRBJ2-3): EAEVAQSPRYKITEKSQAVAFWCDPISGHATLYWYRQILGQGPELLVQFQDESVVDDSQLPKDRFSAERLKGVDSTLKIQPAELGDSAMYLCASSSGTLSTDTQYFGPGTRLTVL.

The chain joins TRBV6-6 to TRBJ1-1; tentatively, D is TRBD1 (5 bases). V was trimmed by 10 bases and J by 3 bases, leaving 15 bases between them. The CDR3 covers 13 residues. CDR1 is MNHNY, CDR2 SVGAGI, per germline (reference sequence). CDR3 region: CAITAGLDTEAFF. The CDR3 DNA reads TGTGCCATAACCGCAGGGTTAGACACTGAAGCTTTCTTT.

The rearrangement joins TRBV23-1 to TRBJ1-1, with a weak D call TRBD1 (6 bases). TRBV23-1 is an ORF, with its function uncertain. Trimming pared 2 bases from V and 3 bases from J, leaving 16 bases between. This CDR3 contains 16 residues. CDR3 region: CASSQVACKGDTEAFF. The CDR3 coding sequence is TGCGCCAGCAGTCAAGTGGCGTGTAAGGGGGACACTGAAGCTTTCTTT.

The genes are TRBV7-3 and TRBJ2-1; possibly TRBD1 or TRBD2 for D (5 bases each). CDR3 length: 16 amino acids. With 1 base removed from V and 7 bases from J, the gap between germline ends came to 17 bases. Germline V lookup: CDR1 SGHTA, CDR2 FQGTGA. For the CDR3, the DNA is TGTGCCAGCAGCTTAAGGCTAACTAACGAGGGGAATGAGCAGTTCTTC. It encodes CASSLRLTNEGNEQFF.

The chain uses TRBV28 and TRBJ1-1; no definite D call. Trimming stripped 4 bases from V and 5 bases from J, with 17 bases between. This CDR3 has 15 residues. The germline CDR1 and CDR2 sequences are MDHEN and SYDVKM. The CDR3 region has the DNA TGTGCCAGCAGTTCCTTGGTCCCGGGAGAAACTGAAGCTTTCTTT. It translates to CASSSLVPGETEAFF.

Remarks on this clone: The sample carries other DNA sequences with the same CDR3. CDR3 in DNA: TGTGCCAGCAGCGTTGCGGGAATAACAGATACGCAGTATTTT. Translation: CASSVAGITDTQYF. The chain uses TRBV9 and TRBJ2-3; D is perhaps TRBD2 (6 bases). The CDR3 length is 14 residues. V lost 2 bases to trimming and J lost 3 bases, with 10 bases between them. Per germline, CDR1 SGDLS and CDR2 YYNGEE.

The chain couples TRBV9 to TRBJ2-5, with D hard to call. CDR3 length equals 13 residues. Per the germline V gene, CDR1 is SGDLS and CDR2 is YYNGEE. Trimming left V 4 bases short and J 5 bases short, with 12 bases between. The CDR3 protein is CASSQHSRETQYF. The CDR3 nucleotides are TGTGCCAGCAGCCAGCATTCTCGGGAGACCCAGTACTTC.

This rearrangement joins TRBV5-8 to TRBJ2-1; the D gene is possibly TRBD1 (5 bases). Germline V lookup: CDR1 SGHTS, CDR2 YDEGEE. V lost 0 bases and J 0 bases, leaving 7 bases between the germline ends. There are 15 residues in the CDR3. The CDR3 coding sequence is TGTGCCAGCAGCTTGGTTCAGGGCTCCTACAATGAGCAGTTCTTC. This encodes CASSLVQGSYNEQFF.

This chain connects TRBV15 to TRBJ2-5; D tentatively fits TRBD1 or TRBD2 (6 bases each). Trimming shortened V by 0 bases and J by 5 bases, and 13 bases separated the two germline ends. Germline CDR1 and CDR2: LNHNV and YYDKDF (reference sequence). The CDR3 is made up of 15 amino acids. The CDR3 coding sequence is TGTGCCACCAGCAGAGATATGGGGGGCCGCGAGACCCAGTACTTC. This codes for CATSRDMGGRETQYF.

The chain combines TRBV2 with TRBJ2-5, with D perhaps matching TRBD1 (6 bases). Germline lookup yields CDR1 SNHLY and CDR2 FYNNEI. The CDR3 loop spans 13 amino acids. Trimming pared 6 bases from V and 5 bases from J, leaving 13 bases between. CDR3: CASRRDKRETQYF. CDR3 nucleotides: TGTGCCAGCAGAAGGGACAAGAGGGAGACCCAGTACTTC.

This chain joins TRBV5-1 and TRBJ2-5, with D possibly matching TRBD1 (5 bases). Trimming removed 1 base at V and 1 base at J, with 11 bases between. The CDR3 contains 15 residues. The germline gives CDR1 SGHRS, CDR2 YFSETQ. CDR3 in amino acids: CASSLYGQGQETQYF. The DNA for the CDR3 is TGCGCCAGCAGCTTGTATGGTCAGGGCCAAGAGACCCAGTACTTC.

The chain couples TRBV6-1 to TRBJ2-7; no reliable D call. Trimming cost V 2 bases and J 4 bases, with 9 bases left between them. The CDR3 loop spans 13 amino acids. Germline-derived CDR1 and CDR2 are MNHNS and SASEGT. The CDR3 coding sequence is TGTGCCAGCAGTGAATCGGCGAGGTACGAGCAGTACTTC. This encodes CASSESARYEQYF.

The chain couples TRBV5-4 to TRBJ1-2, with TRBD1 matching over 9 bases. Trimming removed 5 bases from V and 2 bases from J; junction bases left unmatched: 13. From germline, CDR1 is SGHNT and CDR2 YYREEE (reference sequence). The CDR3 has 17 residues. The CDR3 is CASRSGTGIPGNYGYTF. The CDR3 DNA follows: TGTGCCAGCAGGTCCGGGACAGGGATTCCTGGGAACTATGGCTACACCTTC.

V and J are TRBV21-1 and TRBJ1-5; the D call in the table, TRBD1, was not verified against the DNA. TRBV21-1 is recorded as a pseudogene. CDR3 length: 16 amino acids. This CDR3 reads CASSRTRQGASQPQHF. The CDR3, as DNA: TGTGCCAGCAGCAGAACCCGACAGGGGGCTAGTCAGCCCCAGCATTTT.

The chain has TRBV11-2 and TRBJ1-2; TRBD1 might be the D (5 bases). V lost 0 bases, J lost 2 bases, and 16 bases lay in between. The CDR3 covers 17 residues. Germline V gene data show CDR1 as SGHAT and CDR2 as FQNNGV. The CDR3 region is CASSLDGSGYSNYGYTF. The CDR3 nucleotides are TGTGCCAGCAGCTTAGATGGGTCAGGGTATTCCAACTATGGCTACACCTTC.